This TCR beta chain was obtained from a study of tumor-infiltrating lymphocytes in oesophageal squamous cell carcinoma. TCRdb independently ran MiXCR on the PCR reads; one entry per CDR3 protein. The sample shows 15,000 to 20,000 distinct CDR3 sequences, 35% to 45% of them seen only once. Germline CDR1 SGHTA, CDR2 FQGNSA. Trimming pared 3 bases from V and 2 bases from J, leaving 13 bases between. The length of the CDR3 is 15 residues. This rearrangement joins TRBV7-2 to TRBJ1-2; a weak D match, TRBD1 (6 bases). Sequencing input: normal esophageal tissue next to the tumor. This TCR was recovered from a female donor with esophageal squamous cell carcinoma. CDR3: CASSFPGVSNYGYTF. CDR3 sequence (DNA): TGTGCCAGCAGCTTCCCAGGGGTTAGCAACTATGGCTACACCTTC.